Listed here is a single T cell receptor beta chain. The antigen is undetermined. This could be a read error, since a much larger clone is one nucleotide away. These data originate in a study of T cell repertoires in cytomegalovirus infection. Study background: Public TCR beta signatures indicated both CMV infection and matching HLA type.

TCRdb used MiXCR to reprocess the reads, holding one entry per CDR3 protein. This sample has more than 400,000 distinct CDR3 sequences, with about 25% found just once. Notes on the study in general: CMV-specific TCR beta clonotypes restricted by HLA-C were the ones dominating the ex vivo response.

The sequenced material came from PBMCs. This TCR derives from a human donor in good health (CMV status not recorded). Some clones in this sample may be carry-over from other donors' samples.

CDR3 loop: CASSLVPTTNYDYTF. CDR3 coding DNA: TGTGCCAGCAGCTTAGTTCCCACAACGAACTATGACTACACCTTC. The V call is TRBV7-2, the J call TRBJ1-2, with D unresolved. Germline V lookup: CDR1 SGHTA, CDR2 FQGNSA. This CDR3 has 15 residues.